This paragraph covers one T cell receptor (beta chain) sequence. This CDR3 comprises 14 residues. Germline loops: CDR1 GTSNPN, CDR2 SVGIG (reference sequence). Trimming left V 7 bases short and J 5 bases short, with 20 bases between. Repertoires were generated with immunoSEQ multiplex PCR, while TCRdb's copy carries only in-frame clones and drops some. The sample holds around 190,000 clones, 75% to 80% seen once. This record comes from a study of blood T cell repertoires in COVID-19. Sequenced input: peripheral blood. The rearrangement links TRBV30 to TRBJ1-1; D is possibly TRBD1 (6 bases). This TCR was sampled from a woman aged 50 to 60 with active or convalescent COVID-19. The CDR3 reads CASPKGEGWTEAFF. DNA for the CDR3: TGTGCCTCCCCCAAGGGGGAGGGATGGACTGAAGCTTTCTTT.